This TCR beta chain was sequenced in a study of blood T cell repertoires in COVID-19. At the level of the study: Samples came from the United States, Italy and Spain, spanning acute and convalescent COVID-19. Sources were T cells, B-cell-depleted T cells, or PBMCs; the material itself was cDNA or gDNA.

Study processing details: Nucleated cell counts were estimated from reference gene primer amplification. The method was immunoSEQ multiplex PCR; TCRdb's version includes in-frame clones alone and lacks a portion of them. That table gives V, J and clone size, and the DNA gave D and trimming. The sample has 75,000 to 90,000 clones; under 95% are singletons. Germline values: CDR1 SGDLS, CDR2 YYNGEE. V trimming: 0 bases; J trimming: 4 bases; junction bases outside the gene matches: 4. The length of the CDR3 is 17 residues. The chain has TRBV9 and TRBJ2-1; 13 bases are shared with TRBD2. The sample consisted of peripheral blood. This receptor was obtained from a human donor in a cohort sampled during active COVID-19. The CDR3 region has the DNA TGTGCCAGCAGCGTAGCCGGGACTAGCGGGGAATACAATGAGCAGTTCTTC. Translated: CASSVAGTSGEYNEQFF.